A single sample gave rise to the 14 T cell receptor beta chains below, sequenced in a study of vaccination and CD4 T cells after COVID-19 (dated by TCRdb to between 2020 and 2023). The library came from PCR. Instrument on record: Illumina iSeq 100. DNA from cultured CD4+ T cells was subjected to TCR sequencing with the Oncomine TCR Beta short-read assay at the Johns Hopkins FTIC core. Starting from the raw public reads, TCRdb applied fastp trimming at Q25, assembled clones with MiXCR and retained in-frame beta chains. Rows with a matching CDR3 protein are joined into one entry that keeps the most common DNA and genes. This sample is represented by about 15,000 distinct CDR3 sequences; 39% of them were singletons. The ten largest make up over 5% of the sample. These receptors have no known antigen. Explained via the paper, the treatment or condition label denotes: approximately 11-day PBMC culture with coronavirus spike peptide pools or control peptides (ViraFEST assay).

The sequenced sample was CD4+ T cells from blood, cultured in vitro, obtained before SARS-CoV-2 vaccination. These receptors came from a human donor who had recovered from COVID-19.

In this sample, this clonotype turned up a few times. The chain joins TRBV20-1 to TRBJ2-4; the D gene is possibly TRBD2 (6 bases). The CDR3 runs to 16 residues. With 0 bases removed from V and 0 bases from J, the gap between germline ends came to 12 bases. From germline, CDR1 is DFQATT and CDR2 SNEGSKA (reference sequence). The CDR3 region has the DNA TGCAGTGCTAGAGATTTACAGCGGGTAGCCAAAAACATTCAGTACTTC. Translated, it gives CSARDLQRVAKNIQYF.

The V call is TRBV20-1, the J call TRBJ2-2, with TRBD2 matching over 8 bases. Germline V lookup: CDR1 DFQATT, CDR2 SNEGSKA (reference sequence). V lost 3 bases to trimming and J lost 0 bases; unmatched junction nucleotides: 9. The CDR3 covers 17 residues. The CDR3, as DNA: TGCAGTGCTAGGGAAGCGACTAGCGCACCGAACACCGGGGAGCTGTTTTTT. Residues: CSAREATSAPNTGELFF.

This clonotype was detected a few times. This chain joins TRBV19 and TRBJ1-2, with TRBD1 matching over 8 bases. There are 15 residues in the CDR3. Trimming at V came to 5 bases and at J to 4 bases, leaving 9 bases not matched to a gene. Germline values: CDR1 LNHDA, CDR2 SQIVND (reference sequence). The CDR3 is CASSPQRTGSYGYTF. CDR3 in DNA: TGTGCCAGTAGTCCACAACGGACAGGGTCCTATGGCTACACCTTC. Variable domain in full (rest from reference TRBV19 and TRBJ1-2): DGGITQSPKYLFRKEGQNVTLSCEQNLNHDAMYWYRQDPGQGLRLIYYSQIVNDFQKGDIAEGYSVSREKKESFPLTVTSAQKNPTAFYLCASSPQRTGSYGYTFGSGTRLTVV.

The rearrangement uses TRBV28 and TRBJ1-1; 7 nucleotides match TRBD1. V was clipped by 3 bases and J by 6 bases; unmatched bases: 10. Germline loops: CDR1 MDHEN, CDR2 SYDVKM. CDR3 length equals 15 residues. The CDR3 DNA reads as TGTGCCAGCAGTTTTGACAGGGCGAGGATCGCTGAAGCTTTCTTT. Translating it yields CASSFDRARIAEAFF.

The chain couples TRBV6-1 to TRBJ2-3, with a weak D call TRBD1 (5 bases). The CDR3 contains 16 residues. Germline V CDR1 and CDR2: MNHNS, SASEGT. Trimming removed 6 bases from V and 0 bases from J, with 16 bases in between. The CDR3 DNA reads TGTGCCAGCAGCTATACACTGGCAGGGAGCACAGATACGCAGTATTTT. Amino acid sequence: CASSYTLAGSTDTQYF.

This clonotype was seen only a few times. The V and J genes are TRBV20-1 and TRBJ2-7; D is perhaps TRBD1 (6 bases). The CDR3 has 13 amino acids. Germline V gene sequence: CDR1 DFQATT, CDR2 SNEGSKA (reference sequence). Trimming removed 5 bases from V and 4 bases from J, with 15 bases in between. CDR3 region: CSAYRRDNYEQYF. DNA of the CDR3: TGCAGTGCTTACAGACGGGACAATTACGAGCAGTACTTC.

This clonotype came up a few times. This chain connects TRBV4-3 to TRBJ1-5; the D is unclear. The germline V gene has CDR1 LGHNA and CDR2 YSLEER. V was clipped by 0 bases and J by 6 bases, with 15 bases between them. This CDR3 contains 16 residues. CDR3 region: CASSQDIVGVGQPQHF. CDR3 nucleotides: TGCGCCAGCAGCCAAGATATTGTCGGGGTTGGTCAGCCCCAGCATTTT.

The chain employs TRBV11-3 and TRBJ2-3; no reliable D call. Trimming shortened V by 5 bases and J by 0 bases, and 9 bases separated the two germline ends. The CDR3 extends over 14 amino acids. The germline gives CDR1 SGHNT, CDR2 YENEEA. The CDR3 DNA reads as TGTGCCAGCAGCCTCCTGACTAGCACAGATACGCAGTATTTT. Translated: CASSLLTSTDTQYF.

This clonotype was observed a single time. The chain couples TRBV2 to TRBJ2-7; 12 bases align to TRBD1. The V and J ends lost 4 bases and 3 bases, in that order; junction bases with no gene match: 10. This CDR3 is built from 17 residues. Germline V CDR1 and CDR2: SNHLY, FYNNEI. Here the CDR3 DNA reads TGTGCCAGCAGTGGAGCCAGGGACAGGGGGCTAAACTACGAGCAGTACTTC. This codes for CASSGARDRGLNYEQYF.

This chain joins TRBV12-3 or TRBV12-4 and TRBJ1-1; D unclear. The CDR3 runs 10 residues. V was trimmed by 9 bases and J by 9 bases, leaving 11 bases between them. The CDR3 sequence is CASQRAKAFF. The CDR3 bases are TGTGCCAGTCAAAGGGCCAAAGCTTTCTTT.

This clonotype has just a few counts. The chain has TRBV27 and TRBJ1-5; no clear D gene. Germline CDR1 is MNHEY and CDR2 is SMNVEV (reference sequence). Trimming left V 6 bases short and J 2 bases short, with 20 bases between. The CDR3 sequence is 17 residues long. CDR3 amino acids: CASRPLVVAAGNQPQHF. The CDR3 DNA reads TGTGCCAGCAGACCCCTAGTTGTCGCCGCGGGCAATCAGCCCCAGCATTTT.

The chain has TRBV7-8 and TRBJ2-2; D not certain. Germline-derived CDR1 and CDR2 are SGHVS and FQNEAQ. The CDR3 is 15 residues long. V was clipped by 6 bases and J by 0 bases, with 11 bases between them. The chain's CDR3 is CASSHDPTNTGELFF. The CDR3 nucleotides are TGTGCCAGCAGTCACGATCCAACGAACACCGGGGAGCTGTTTTTT.

This clonotype occurred a few times. The V gene is TRBV6-2 or TRBV6-3, the J gene TRBJ2-2, with D possibly matching TRBD1 (6 bases). CDR3 length: 16 residues. From germline, CDR1 is MNHEY and CDR2 SVGEGT. The V end lost 6 bases, the J end lost 6 bases, and 20 bases lay between the germline ends. The CDR3 here is CASRAGAATYSGELFF. In DNA form, the CDR3 reads TGTGCCAGCAGAGCAGGGGCGGCGACTTACTCCGGGGAGCTGTTTTTT.

The chain employs TRBV20-1 and TRBJ2-1; D unclear. Per germline, CDR1 DFQATT and CDR2 SNEGSKA (reference sequence). The V and J ends lost 4 bases and 10 bases respectively, with 14 bases between them. This CDR3 is 12 amino acids long. The CDR3 nucleotides are TGCAGTGCTACTACCCAGTCGAGGGAGCAGTTCTTC. Residues: CSATTQSREQFF.